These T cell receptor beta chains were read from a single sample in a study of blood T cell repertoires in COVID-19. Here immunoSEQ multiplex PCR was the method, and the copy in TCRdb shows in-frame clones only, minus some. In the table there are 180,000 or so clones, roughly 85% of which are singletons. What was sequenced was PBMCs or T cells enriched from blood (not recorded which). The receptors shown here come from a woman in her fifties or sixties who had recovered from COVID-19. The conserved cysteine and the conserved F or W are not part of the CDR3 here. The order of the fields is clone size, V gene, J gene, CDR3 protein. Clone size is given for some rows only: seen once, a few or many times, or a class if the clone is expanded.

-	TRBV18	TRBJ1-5	ASSLHRTGANQPQH
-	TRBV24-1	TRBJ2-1	ATSGTAGGPGEQF
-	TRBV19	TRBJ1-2	TLDRGPNYGYT
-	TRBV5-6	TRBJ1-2	ASSYDSPYGYT
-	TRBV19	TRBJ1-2	ASSIDQGWGYGYT
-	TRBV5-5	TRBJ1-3	ASSLDAGSGNTIY
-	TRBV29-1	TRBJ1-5	SVKVGTGSNQPQH
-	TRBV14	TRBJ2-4	ASSQQDRLSAKNIQY
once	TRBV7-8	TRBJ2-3	ASSRNSWTGEGTDTQY
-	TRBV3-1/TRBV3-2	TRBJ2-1	ASSQALARGYNEQF
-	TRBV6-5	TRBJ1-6	ASNMGLNSPLH
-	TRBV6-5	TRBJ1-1	ASWGTARGAF
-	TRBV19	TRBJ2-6	ASRGQGGPGANVLT
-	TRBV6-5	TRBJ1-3	ASSLDRGQKNTIY
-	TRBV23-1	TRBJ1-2	ASSQSGRGKDGYT
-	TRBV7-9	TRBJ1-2	ASSPRGQGSGYT
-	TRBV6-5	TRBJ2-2	ASRDSNTGELF
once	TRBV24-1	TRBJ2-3	ATSDPPSGGHDTQY
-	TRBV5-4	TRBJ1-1	ASSPDAVRGQSEAF
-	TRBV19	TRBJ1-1	ASSIDSWAGNTEAF
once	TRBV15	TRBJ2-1	ATSREAGGYNEQF
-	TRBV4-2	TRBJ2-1	ASSQPGQGGGYEQF
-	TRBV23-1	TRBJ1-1	ASSQSMVRRAGDTEAF
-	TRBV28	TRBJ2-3	ASSSHAGTGTDTQY
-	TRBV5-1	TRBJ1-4	ATRTDTANEKLF
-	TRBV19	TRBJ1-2	ASSSEGFDYGYT